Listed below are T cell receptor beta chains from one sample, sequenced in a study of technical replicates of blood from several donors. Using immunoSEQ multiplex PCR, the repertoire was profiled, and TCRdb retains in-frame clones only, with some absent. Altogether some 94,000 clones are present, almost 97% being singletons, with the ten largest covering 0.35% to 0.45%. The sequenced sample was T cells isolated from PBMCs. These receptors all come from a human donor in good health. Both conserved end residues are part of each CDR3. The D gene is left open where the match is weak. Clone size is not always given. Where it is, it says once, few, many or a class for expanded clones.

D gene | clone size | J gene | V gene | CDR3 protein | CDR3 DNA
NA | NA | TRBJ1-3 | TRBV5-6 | CASSLGVNSGNTIYF | TGTGCCAGCAGCTTAGGGGTAAACTCTGGAAACACCATATATTTT
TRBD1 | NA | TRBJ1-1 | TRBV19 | CASSDIGQGEVGTEAFF | TGTGCCAGTAGTGATATCGGACAGGGGGAAGTTGGCACTGAAGCTTTCTTT
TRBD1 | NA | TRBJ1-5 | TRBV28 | CASSLQGAQGQPQHF | TGTGCCAGCAGTTTACAGGGGGCGCAGGGTCAGCCCCAGCATTTT
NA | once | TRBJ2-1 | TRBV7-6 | CASSLQGVVNNEQFF | TGTGCCAGCAGCTTACAAGGGGTAGTTAACAATGAGCAGTTCTTC
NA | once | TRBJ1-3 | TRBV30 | CAWSIQYSGNTIYF | TGTGCCTGGAGTATTCAGTACTCTGGAAACACCATATATTTT
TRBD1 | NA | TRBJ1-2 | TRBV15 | CATSGDRGAGYGYTF | TGTGCCACCAGCGGCGACAGGGGCGCCGGCTATGGCTACACCTTC
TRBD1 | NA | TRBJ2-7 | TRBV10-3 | CAISESGTGGYEQYF | TGTGCCATCAGTGAGTCCGGGACAGGCGGCTACGAGCAGTACTTC
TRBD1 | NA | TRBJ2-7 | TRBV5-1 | CASSSPDRGYEQYF | TGCGCCAGCAGCTCCCCCGACAGGGGCTACGAGCAGTACTTC
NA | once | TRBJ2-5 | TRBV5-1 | CASTGDLQETQYF | TGCGCCAGCACCGGGGACTTACAAGAGACCCAGTACTTC
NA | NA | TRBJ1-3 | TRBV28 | CASSLGTGHTGNTIYF | TGTGCCAGCAGCTTGGGGACTGGACACACTGGAAACACCATATATTTT
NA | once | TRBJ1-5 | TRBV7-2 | CASSQGAREPQHF | TGTGCCAGCAGCCAGGGTGCCCGGGAGCCCCAGCATTTT
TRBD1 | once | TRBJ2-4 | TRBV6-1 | CASSGQGQTLWYF | TGTGCCAGCAGTGGACAGGGACAGACTCTATGGTACTTC
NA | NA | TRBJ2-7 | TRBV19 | CASSPYPLVEQYF | TGTGCCAGTAGTCCCTACCCACTAGTCGAGCAGTACTTC
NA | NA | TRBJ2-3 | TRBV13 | CASSFEVGDTQYF | TGTGCCAGCAGCTTTGAGGTCGGCGATACGCAGTATTTT
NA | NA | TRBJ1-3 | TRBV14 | CASSPLQSTGNTIYF | TGTGCCAGCAGCCCATTACAGTCAACTGGAAACACCATATATTTT
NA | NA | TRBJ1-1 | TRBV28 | CASSDFGLRAEAFF | TGTGCCAGCAGTGATTTCGGACTGAGAGCTGAAGCTTTCTTT
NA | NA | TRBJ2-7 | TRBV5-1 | CASSLGGRAFVHEQYF | TGCGCCAGCAGCTTGGGCGGCAGGGCCTTTGTCCACGAGCAGTACTTC
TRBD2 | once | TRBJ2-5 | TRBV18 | CASSPGRDPETQYF | TGTGCCAGCTCACCAGGGAGGGACCCAGAGACCCAGTACTTC
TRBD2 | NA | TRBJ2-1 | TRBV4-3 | CASSQDTGEGNEQFF | TGCGCCAGCAGCCAAGATACGGGGGAGGGGAATGAGCAGTTCTTC
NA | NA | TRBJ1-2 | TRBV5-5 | CASSPLRVGYGYTF | TGTGCCAGCAGCCCCTTGAGGGTAGGCTATGGCTACACCTTC
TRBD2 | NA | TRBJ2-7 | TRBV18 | CASSPSGTDLYEQYF | TGTGCCAGCTCACCGAGCGGGACGGACCTCTACGAGCAGTACTTC
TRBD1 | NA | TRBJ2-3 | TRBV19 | CASSVGQTGTDTQYF | TGTGCCAGTAGTGTGGGACAGACGGGCACAGATACGCAGTATTTT
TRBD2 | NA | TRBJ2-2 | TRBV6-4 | CASRAGAFTGELFF | TGTGCCAGCAGAGCGGGAGCGTTTACCGGGGAGCTGTTTTTT
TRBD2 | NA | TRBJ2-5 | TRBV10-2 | CASSDAGLQETQYF | TGCGCCAGCAGTGATGCGGGACTACAAGAGACCCAGTACTTC
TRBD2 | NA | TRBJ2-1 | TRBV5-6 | CASRPSGSSYNEQFF | TGTGCCAGCAGACCTAGCGGGAGCTCCTACAATGAGCAGTTCTTC
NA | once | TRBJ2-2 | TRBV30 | CARRTRQGDTGELFF | TGTGCCCGAAGGACCCGTCAAGGGGACACCGGGGAGCTGTTTTTT
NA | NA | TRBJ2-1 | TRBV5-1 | CASSWGLGERAYNEQFF | TGCGCCAGCAGCTGGGGACTGGGCGAAAGAGCCTACAATGAGCAGTTCTTC
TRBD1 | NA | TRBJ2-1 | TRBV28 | CASTAGDSIGDEQFF | TGTGCCAGCACCGCAGGGGACAGTATCGGGGATGAGCAGTTCTTC
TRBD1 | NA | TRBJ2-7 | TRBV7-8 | CASSLGTGPSYEQYF | TGTGCCAGCAGCTTAGGGACAGGGCCTTCCTACGAGCAGTACTTC
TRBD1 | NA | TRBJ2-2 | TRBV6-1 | CASGEQGRTGELFF | TGTGCCAGCGGCGAACAGGGGCGCACCGGGGAGCTGTTTTTT
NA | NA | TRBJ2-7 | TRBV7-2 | CASSLTGWGEQYF | TGTGCCAGCAGCTTAACGGGATGGGGCGAGCAGTACTTC
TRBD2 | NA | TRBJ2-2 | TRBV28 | CASVSGGGELFF | TGTGCCAGCGTATCGGGGGGCGGGGAGCTGTTTTTT
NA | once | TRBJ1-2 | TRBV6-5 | CASSFLRAKTEGYTF | TGTGCCAGCAGTTTCCTCCGAGCCAAGACAGAAGGCTACACCTTC
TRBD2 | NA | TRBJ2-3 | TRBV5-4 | CASSWGLAGVDTQYF | TGTGCCAGCAGCTGGGGACTAGCGGGAGTGGATACGCAGTATTTT
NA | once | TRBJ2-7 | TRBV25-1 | CASSGHGYEQYF | TGTGCCAGCAGTGGGCACGGGTACGAGCAGTACTTC
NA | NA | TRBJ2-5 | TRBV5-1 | CASSLEGRWETQYF | TGCGCCAGCAGCTTGGAGGGGAGGTGGGAGACCCAGTACTTC
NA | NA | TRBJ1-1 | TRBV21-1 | CASSKERQGYTEAFF | TGTGCCAGCAGCAAAGAACGACAGGGGTACACTGAAGCTTTCTTT